This entry lists 14 T cell receptor beta chains sequenced from one sample in a study of T cell changes during pregnancy in multiple sclerosis. TCRdb's table, derived via immunoSEQ multiplex PCR, lists solely in-frame clones and lacks some. The sample records about 100,000 clones, 92% being singletons. Sequences were derived from peripheral blood, sampled after pregnancy. Every receptor here comes from a female donor with multiple sclerosis, enrolled in a pregnancy study.

This clone was detected only once. The V gene is TRBV7-9, the J gene TRBJ1-1, with 7 bases fitting TRBD1. The V and J ends lost 4 bases and 8 bases, in that order; junction bases with no gene match: 19. Germline V gene sequence: CDR1 SEHNR, CDR2 FQNEAQ (reference sequence). There are 17 residues in the CDR3. CDR3 nucleotide sequence: TGTGCCAGCAGCTATAGAAGGTTGACTATAGGGGGCCTCGAAGCTTTCTTT. Translating gives CASSYRRLTIGGLEAFF.

The chain recombines TRBV4-3 with TRBJ1-3; 8 bases map to TRBD1. Trimming took 1 base from V and 4 from J; bases not matched to a gene: 6. There are 16 residues in the CDR3. The germline CDR1 and CDR2 sequences are LGHNA and YSLEER. The CDR3: CASSQATGGLGNTIYF. The CDR3 DNA is TGCGCCAGCAGCCAAGCTACAGGGGGGCTCGGAAACACCATATATTTT.

In this sample, this clone turned up once. V is TRBV5-6 and J is TRBJ1-2, with no clear D. Germline V gene lookup returns CDR1 SGHDT and CDR2 YYEEEE. The CDR3 loop spans 17 amino acids. V gave up 0 bases and J gave up 2 bases, with 17 bases separating them. CDR3 protein: CASSLEFSGRLNYGYTF. Here the CDR3 DNA reads TGTGCCAGCAGCTTGGAATTTAGCGGCCGCCTGAACTATGGCTACACCTTC.

The V gene is TRBV10-3, the J gene TRBJ2-2, with 9 bases that match TRBD1. The J segment lost 7 bases and the V segment lost 6 bases, leaving 6 bases of the junction unmatched. CDR1 and CDR2 from the germline V gene are ENHRY and SYGVKD. The CDR3 runs 14 residues. CDR3 region: CAISPGQGHGELFF. The CDR3 DNA reads TGTGCCATCAGCCCGGGACAGGGCCACGGGGAGCTGTTTTTT.

This clone was detected a few times. V gene TRBV19 combines with J gene TRBJ1-1; maybe TRBD1 (6 bases). Germline V CDR1 and CDR2: LNHDA, SQIVND (reference sequence). The CDR3 sequence is 12 residues long. Deletions cut 7 bases from V and 1 base from J, with 7 bases between. CDR3 in DNA: TGTGCCAGTAAACAGGGGAACACTGAAGCTTTCTTT. Translated: CASKQGNTEAFF.

The rearrangement joins TRBV4-3 to TRBJ1-2; 7 nucleotides line up with TRBD1. Germline V gene data show CDR1 as LGHNA and CDR2 as YSLEER. The length of the CDR3 is 16 residues. V gave up 4 bases and J gave up 3 bases; unmatched junction bases: 11. This chain's CDR3 is CASSRSLRDSYYGYTF. In DNA form, the CDR3 reads TGCGCCAGCAGCCGTAGCCTTCGGGACAGTTACTATGGCTACACCTTC.

J is TRBJ2-1 and V is TRBV15; 9 nucleotides line up with TRBD1. Germline-derived CDR1 and CDR2 are LNHNV and YYDKDF (reference sequence). The trim removed 0 bases at V and 10 bases at J, leaving 7 bases unmatched. The CDR3 has 15 amino acids. The CDR3 DNA reads as TGTGCCACCAGCAGAGATATGGACAGGGGTTGGGAGCAGTTCTTC. Translated, it gives CATSRDMDRGWEQFF.

This chain connects TRBV7-9 to TRBJ1-5; maybe TRBD1 (6 bases). The V gene's germline CDR1 is SEHNR and CDR2 FQNEAQ (reference sequence). V lost 5 bases to trimming and J lost 3 bases, with 11 bases between them. The CDR3 length is 14 residues. The CDR3 nucleotides are TGTGCCAGCAGCGCCGGACAGATCAATCAGCCCCAGCATTTT. Translating gives CASSAGQINQPQHF.

This chain joins TRBV5-1 and TRBJ1-1; no clear D gene. V dropped 3 bases and J dropped 6 bases, with 15 bases sitting between them. CDR3 length: 14 residues. CDR1 SGHRS and CDR2 YFSETQ come from the germline V gene. The CDR3: CASSSFPGGPEAFF. Written as DNA, the CDR3 is TGCGCCAGCAGCTCATTCCCAGGTGGCCCTGAAGCTTTCTTT.

The chain couples TRBV19 to TRBJ1-5; D is undetermined. Germline V gene data show CDR1 as LNHDA and CDR2 as SQIVND (reference sequence). V lost 3 bases and J 3 bases, leaving 9 bases between the germline ends. The CDR3 consists of 14 residues. DNA of the CDR3: TGTGCCAGTAGTATTGGCCGTTACAATCAGCCCCAGCATTTT. Its translation is CASSIGRYNQPQHF.

The chain has TRBV29-1 and TRBJ2-1; perhaps TRBD2 as D (6 bases). The CDR3 is made up of 14 amino acids. Germline lookup yields CDR1 SQVTM and CDR2 ANQGSEA. Trimming stripped 0 bases from V and 7 bases from J, with 13 bases between. The CDR3 sequence: CSVEELTSSNEQFF. In DNA form, the CDR3 reads TGCAGCGTTGAAGAATTGACTAGTTCGAATGAGCAGTTCTTC.

The chain carries TRBV27 and TRBJ1-2, with 7 nucleotides matching TRBD1. The CDR3 has 12 amino acids. V shed 5 bases and J 9 bases; nucleotides not matched to a gene: 6. Looked up from germline, CDR1 is MNHEY and CDR2 is SMNVEV (reference sequence). The CDR3 reads CASSTGQRSYTF. CDR3 bases: TGTGCCAGCAGTACGGGACAGAGGAGCTACACCTTC.

The CDR3 is CASSLDITYNEQFF. The CDR3 region has the DNA TGTGCCAGCAGCTTAGATATTACCTACAATGAGCAGTTCTTC. This rearrangement joins TRBV11-2 to TRBJ2-1; D uncertain. Trimming pared 0 bases from V and 2 bases from J, leaving 5 bases between. Germline V lookup: CDR1 SGHAT, CDR2 FQNNGV. There are 14 residues in the CDR3.

V is TRBV11-2 and J is TRBJ2-2, with D unclear. The V gene lost 0 bases and the J gene lost 7 bases, with 6 bases spanning the gap. CDR3 length equals 13 residues. CDR1 and CDR2 (germline): SGHAT, FQNNGV. The chain's CDR3 is CASSLETHGELFF. In DNA, the CDR3 is TGTGCCAGCAGCTTAGAAACTCACGGGGAGCTGTTTTTT.